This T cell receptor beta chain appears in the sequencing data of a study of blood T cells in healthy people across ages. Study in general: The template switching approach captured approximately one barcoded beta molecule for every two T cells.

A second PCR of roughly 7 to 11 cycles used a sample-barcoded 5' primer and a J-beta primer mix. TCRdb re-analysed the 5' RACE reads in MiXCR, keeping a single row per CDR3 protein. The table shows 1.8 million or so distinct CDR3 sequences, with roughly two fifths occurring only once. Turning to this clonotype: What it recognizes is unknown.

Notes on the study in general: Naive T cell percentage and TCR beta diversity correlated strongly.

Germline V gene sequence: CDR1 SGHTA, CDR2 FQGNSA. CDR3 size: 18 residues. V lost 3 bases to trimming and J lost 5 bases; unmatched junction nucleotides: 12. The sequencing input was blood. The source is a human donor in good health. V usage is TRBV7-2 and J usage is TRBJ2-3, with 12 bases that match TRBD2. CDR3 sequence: CASSFRLAGGRGLDTQYF. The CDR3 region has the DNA TGTGCCAGCAGCTTCCGGCTAGCGGGGGGGCGAGGTTTAGATACGCAGTATTTT. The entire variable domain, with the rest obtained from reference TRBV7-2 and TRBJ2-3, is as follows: GAGVSQSPSNKVTEKGKDVELRCDPISGHTALYWYRQSLGQGLEFLIYFQGNSAPDKSGLPSDRFSAERTGGSVSTLTIQRTQQEDSAVYLCASSFRLAGGRGLDTQYFGPGTRLTVL.